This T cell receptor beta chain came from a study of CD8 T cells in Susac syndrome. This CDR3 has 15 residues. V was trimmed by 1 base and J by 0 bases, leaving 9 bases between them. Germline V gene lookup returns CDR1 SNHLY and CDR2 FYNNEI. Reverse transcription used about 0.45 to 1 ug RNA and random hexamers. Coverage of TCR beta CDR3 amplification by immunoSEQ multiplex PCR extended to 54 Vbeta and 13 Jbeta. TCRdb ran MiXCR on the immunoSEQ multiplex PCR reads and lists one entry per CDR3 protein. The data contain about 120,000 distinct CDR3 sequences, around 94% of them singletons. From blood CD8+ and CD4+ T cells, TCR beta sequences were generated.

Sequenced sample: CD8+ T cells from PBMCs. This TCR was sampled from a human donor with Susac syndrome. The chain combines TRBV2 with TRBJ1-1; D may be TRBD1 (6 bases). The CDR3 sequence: CASSEGGAVNTEAFF. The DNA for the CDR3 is TGTGCCAGCAGTGAAGGGGGGGCGGTGAACACTGAAGCTTTCTTT.